This T cell receptor (beta chain) was recorded in a study of identical twins (dated by TCRdb to 2016 to 2017). For context, the study as a whole: To test whether fetal clonotypes persist, this study deep-sequenced TCR alpha and beta repertoires from monozygotic twins, from unrelated adults of various ages, and from cord blood. To rule out contamination, the twin experiments were replicated at different times with different library preparation protocols. What the work shows at the level of the full study, not this receptor alone: Conclusions relied on cross-sectional statistical analysis, since the same donors could not be followed over many years. Invariant T cells such as MAIT and iNKT could partly confound zero-insertion analyses, although diverse VJ usage argued against such confounding for most clonotypes. Fewer insertions were carried by abundant cord blood beta clonotypes; a weaker similar trend was observed in young adult naive repertoires, while no such trend was observed in memory repertoires. A weaker excess of twin sharing was found in beta out-of-frame sequences because the signal-to-noise ratio was lowered by fewer shared sequences. Compared with coincidental sharing between unrelated individuals, out-of-frame TCR alpha sequences shared between twins showed an excess of sequences with low generation probability. In monozygotic twins, recombination models systematically underestimated out-of-frame TCR alpha sharing, but the models matched the sharing seen between unrelated individuals.

Taken from the germline V gene, the CDR1 and CDR2 loops are MNHEY and SVGEGT. From its cysteine to its phenylalanine, the CDR3 spans 14 amino acids. Solely the CDR3 DNA is kept, with 42 bases framed from the first base. As for this clonotype: Its target antigen remains unknown. Per-nucleotide qualities are absent, and no much larger clonotype sits a single base away.

Library method: 5' RACE. These reads were obtained on an Illumina HiSeq 2000. Template switching added a universal primer binding site, and the final cDNA carried a unique molecular identifier that allowed TCR cDNA molecules to be counted accurately. Specific primers in the conserved constant-segment region were used to synthesize first-strand cDNA for TCR alpha and beta chains. Each cDNA library was double barcoded, with a SMART-Mk sample barcode plus Illumina barcodes, to control for contamination. Two successive PCR steps introduced TruSeq adapter sequences along with Illumina sample barcodes. Sequencing of the TCR alpha and beta cDNA libraries was done on the Illumina HiSeq platform using custom primers. The paper's data handling went like this. Unique molecular identifiers were extracted from raw reads with MiGEC, and CDR3 positions were determined with MiXCR. For each individual, recombination models were inferred using an EM algorithm with the repgenHMM and IGoR tools. The analysis of shared clonotypes was done with the tcR package in R, with sharing normalized by the product of cloneset sizes. To study raw recombination without the effects of thymic and clonal selection, out-of-frame nonproductive sequences were analyzed. The public reads were run again by TCRdb, first through fastp at Q25 and then through MiXCR, and only productive beta chains were kept. Identical CDR3 proteins give one entry, which carries the most common genes and DNA. TCRdb's processing, not the authors', yielded these V and J calls. The sample profile shows about 1.7 million distinct CDR3 sequences; under 35% of them were found once. The top ten clonotypes cover less than 0.35% of the sample.

All donors were healthy Caucasians. Sequenced: cord blood. The rearranged segments are TRBV6-2 or TRBV6-3 and TRBJ2-1; no D gene call is confident. The closer fit of TRBJ2-7 to the DNA end suggests the J call may be wrong. The receptor was derived from a newborn girl in good health. The CDR3 loop reads CASSDWRTYNEQYF. The DNA is TGTGCCAGCTCCGACTGGCGTACCTACAATGAGCAGTACTTC.